This is a list of T cell receptor beta chains from one sample in a study of monozygotic twins with inflammatory bowel disease. TCRdb re-called the 5' RACE reads and catalogs CDR3 proteins one per entry, DNA excluded. Its table records over 350,000 distinct CDR3 sequences. The sample comprised blood. Source of these receptors: a human donor with ulcerative colitis or Crohn's disease, or a healthy co-twin of an affected twin (not recorded which). Both conserved end residues are part of each CDR3.

v_gene: TRBV12-3/TRBV12-4
j_gene: TRBJ2-1
CDR3aa: CASSLAGTEEFF

v_gene: TRBV7-2
j_gene: TRBJ2-1
CDR3aa: CASSLQWNEQFF

v_gene: TRBV18
j_gene: TRBJ1-5
CDR3aa: CASSPPGQGGQPQHF

v_gene: TRBV28
j_gene: TRBJ2-1
CDR3aa: CAILRVDVTPYNEQFF

v_gene: TRBV7-9
j_gene: TRBJ1-6
CDR3aa: CASSLAPGTGYSPLHF

v_gene: TRBV9
j_gene: TRBJ2-7
CDR3aa: CASSVGPGAYYEQYF

v_gene: TRBV12-3/TRBV12-4
j_gene: TRBJ2-5
CDR3aa: CASSLRTGKETQYF

v_gene: TRBV6-1
j_gene: TRBJ2-3
CDR3aa: CASSSGTGESDTQYF

v_gene: TRBV5-1
j_gene: TRBJ2-7
CDR3aa: CASSFGQVINEQYF

v_gene: TRBV5-1
j_gene: TRBJ2-3
CDR3aa: CASSPGGRYTDTQYF

v_gene: TRBV18
j_gene: TRBJ1-5
CDR3aa: CASSQAGTNQPQHF

v_gene: TRBV6-5
j_gene: TRBJ2-3
CDR3aa: CASSMWGTDTQYF

v_gene: TRBV7-3
j_gene: TRBJ1-5
CDR3aa: CASSLLDRDFNGYSNQPQHF

v_gene: TRBV7-9
j_gene: TRBJ1-2
CDR3aa: CASSPGRGLGYTF

v_gene: TRBV7-2
j_gene: TRBJ2-7
CDR3aa: CASRLDRATYEQYF

v_gene: TRBV18
j_gene: TRBJ2-1
CDR3aa: CASSPKTSGGHSSYNEQFF

v_gene: TRBV6-2/TRBV6-3
j_gene: TRBJ2-7
CDR3aa: CASSELTSGDAYEQYF

v_gene: TRBV19
j_gene: TRBJ2-1
CDR3aa: CASSIRLLGVDEQFF

v_gene: TRBV20-1
j_gene: TRBJ1-5
CDR3aa: CSARGVLSDSHSNQPQHF

v_gene: TRBV27
j_gene: TRBJ2-7
CDR3aa: CASSSTSGGSYEQYF

v_gene: TRBV11-2
j_gene: TRBJ2-7
CDR3aa: CASSSQFGTAGNEQYF

v_gene: TRBV11-2
j_gene: TRBJ1-2
CDR3aa: CASSSEGPDTF

v_gene: TRBV11-2
j_gene: TRBJ1-6
CDR3aa: CASSRGMGFDSPLHF

v_gene: TRBV6-5
j_gene: TRBJ1-5
CDR3aa: CASSYSRTVDQPQHF

v_gene: TRBV4-1
j_gene: TRBJ2-1
CDR3aa: CASSQVSGGANEQFF

v_gene: TRBV4-3
j_gene: TRBJ2-3
CDR3aa: CASSQDLVAGRTDTQYF

v_gene: TRBV27
j_gene: TRBJ1-6
CDR3aa: CASSSRIGTRLPLHF

v_gene: TRBV10-3
j_gene: TRBJ2-2
CDR3aa: CAISTPPGQLTTGELFF

v_gene: TRBV5-1
j_gene: TRBJ1-1
CDR3aa: CASSLPRGDTEAFF

v_gene: TRBV5-1
j_gene: TRBJ2-7
CDR3aa: CASATGRPYEQYF

v_gene: TRBV20-1
j_gene: TRBJ2-7
CDR3aa: CSAMMGQRYEQYF

v_gene: TRBV20-1
j_gene: TRBJ2-7
CDR3aa: CSARDHRSEQYF

v_gene: TRBV7-2
j_gene: TRBJ1-5
CDR3aa: CASSAYTADSNQPQHF

v_gene: TRBV10-3
j_gene: TRBJ2-1
CDR3aa: CAISVGLSSYNEQFF

v_gene: TRBV7-9
j_gene: TRBJ2-3
CDR3aa: CASSFGGGPFTDTQYF

v_gene: TRBV20-1
j_gene: TRBJ1-4
CDR3aa: CSARVVEKLFF

v_gene: TRBV4-1
j_gene: TRBJ2-1
CDR3aa: CASSQDDTREQFF

v_gene: TRBV5-1
j_gene: TRBJ1-2
CDR3aa: CASSLAADDDRHYGYTF

v_gene: TRBV29-1
j_gene: TRBJ1-1
CDR3aa: CSLTLNTEAFF

v_gene: TRBV5-1
j_gene: TRBJ2-7
CDR3aa: CASSLGTGVIYEQYF

v_gene: TRBV6-5
j_gene: TRBJ2-1
CDR3aa: CASSYTGTGGGEQFF

v_gene: TRBV7-3
j_gene: TRBJ2-1
CDR3aa: CASSLIGSGLDEQFF

v_gene: TRBV12-3/TRBV12-4
j_gene: TRBJ2-7
CDR3aa: CASSSGWGEQYF

v_gene: TRBV30
j_gene: TRBJ1-1
CDR3aa: CAWGDSYTEAFF

v_gene: TRBV6-6
j_gene: TRBJ2-3
CDR3aa: CASSLLGDTQYF

v_gene: TRBV29-1
j_gene: TRBJ2-7
CDR3aa: CSAKQGTDEQYF

v_gene: TRBV29-1
j_gene: TRBJ2-2
CDR3aa: CSVELASGYTGELFF

v_gene: TRBV6-5
j_gene: TRBJ2-3
CDR3aa: CASSYSVVVASGDSDTQYF

v_gene: TRBV20-1
j_gene: TRBJ1-4
CDR3aa: CSAPRRGLDEKLFF

v_gene: TRBV4-3
j_gene: TRBJ2-3
CDR3aa: CASSQGLAGPDTQYF

v_gene: TRBV6-1
j_gene: TRBJ2-6
CDR3aa: CASNTGTVPISGANVLTF

v_gene: TRBV29-1
j_gene: TRBJ1-1
CDR3aa: CSGTVNTEAFF

v_gene: TRBV3-1
j_gene: TRBJ2-7
CDR3aa: CASSPLGQGGYEQYF

v_gene: TRBV6-2/TRBV6-3
j_gene: TRBJ2-1
CDR3aa: CASRSTSGAVEQFF